The T cell receptor beta chain under discussion was sequenced for a study of T cell responses to AZD1222 COVID-19 vaccine. Overall study results and limits: Donor demographics were predominantly white British with a female majority; clonal diversity may be underestimated. The breadth and depth of Spike-specific TCRs increased once two AZD1222 doses had been given.

Pooling of second doses given at about 4 or about 12 weeks was done. This clone was seen only once. Antigen: not known. This CDR3 spans 15 amino acids. Germline V gene lookup returns CDR1 LNHDA and CDR2 SQIVND (reference sequence). With 1 base removed from V and 7 bases from J, the gap between germline ends came to 14 bases. Data came from immunoSEQ multiplex PCR; TCRdb stores just in-frame clones and leaves some out. Of about 130,000 clones in the sample, approximately 90% were seen once. The rearrangement uses TRBV19 and TRBJ1-5; tentative D call: TRBD1 (5 bases). Material: peripheral blood, obtained 28 days after the second AZD1222 dose. This TCR came from an adult who received the AZD1222 COVID-19 vaccine. CDR3 coding DNA: TGTGCCAGTAGTATAGGACGGGACTGGGGCCAGCCCCAGCATTTT. This encodes CASSIGRDWGQPQHF.